These T cell receptor beta chains were read from a single sample in a study of T cells in Graves' hyperthyroidism and ophthalmopathy. Each CDR3 protein is one row after TCRdb ran MiXCR on the multiplex PCR reads. The sample holds approximately 330,000 distinct CDR3 sequences, roughly 13% seen once. Sequencing was carried out using blood. Receptors originate from a woman aged 35 to 49 with Graves' ophthalmopathy. CDR3s include the opening cysteine and the closing phenylalanine or tryptophan. A D gene is named only where the DNA matches it firmly. Size is omitted from some rows. Given values are once, few, many or a class for expanded clones.

clone_size	v_call	d_call	j_call	cdr3_nt	cdr3_aa
-	TRBV27	-	TRBJ2-3	TGTGCCACCAAGAAAGGGGGATATACGCAGTATTTT	CATKKGGYTQYF
few	TRBV29-1	-	TRBJ1-2	TGCAGCGTTGCGTCCCGGTATGGCTACACCTTC	CSVASRYGYTF
few	TRBV10-1	-	TRBJ2-3	TGCGCCAGCAGTGAAGCTACAGCTAAAGATACGCAGTATTTT	CASSEATAKDTQYF
few	TRBV7-9	-	TRBJ1-6	TGTGCCAGCAGCCCCCGGGCCTCCGACAATTCACCCCTCCACTTT	CASSPRASDNSPLHF
-	TRBV7-9	-	TRBJ2-7	TGTGCCAGCAGCCCCACAGCCGGGACAACCAACTACGAGCAGTACTTC	CASSPTAGTTNYEQYF
many	TRBV24-1	TRBD1	TRBJ1-6	TGTGCCACCAGTGATTTGTACCGGGACAGGGGTGTTAATTCACCCCTCCACTTT	CATSDLYRDRGVNSPLHF
-	TRBV10-2	TRBD2	TRBJ2-7	TGCGCCAGCAGTCGGGCGGGAGTTTCCTACGAGCGGTACTTC	CASSRAGVSYERYF
many	TRBV27	TRBD1	TRBJ2-7	TGTGCCAGCAGTTCACAGGGGGCGGGGTACGAGCAGTACTTC	CASSSQGAGYEQYF
many	TRBV6-2/TRBV6-3	TRBD2	TRBJ2-5	TGTGCCAGCAGCCTGTTCGGGGCGGGGGGATCGGAGACCCAGTACTTC	CASSLFGAGGSETQYF
many	TRBV5-1	-	TRBJ1-6	TGCGCCAGCAGCTCGGACGGGGCCGGGTATAATTCACCCCTCCACTTT	CASSSDGAGYNSPLHF
few	TRBV10-1	-	TRBJ2-2	TGCGCCAGCAGCAGTCGGGAAAACACCGGGGAGCTGTTTTTT	CASSSRENTGELFF
few	TRBV30	TRBD1	TRBJ2-5	TGTGCCTGGAGCCACAGGGGGCGTTGGGAGACCCAGTACTTC	CAWSHRGRWETQYF
many	TRBV20-1	TRBD2	TRBJ2-5	TGCAGTGCTGACCCGGGACTAGCGTACGAGACCCAGTACTTC	CSADPGLAYETQYF
-	TRBV19	-	TRBJ1-1	TGTGCCAGTAGTATAGATCGGGTGAACACTGAAGCTTTCTTT	CASSIDRVNTEAFF
many	TRBV28	-	TRBJ2-2	TGTGCCAGCAGTTCGTTTATCCGCGGGGAGCTGTTTTTT	CASSSFIRGELFF